This T cell receptor (beta chain) was observed in a study of T cells in Graves' hyperthyroidism and ophthalmopathy. Only a few counts were recorded for this clonotype. Amplified regions were TCR beta CDR3 sequences from RNA transcripts. HTBI primers were employed in a first-round RT-PCR of the TCR CDR3. TCRdb itself ran the multiplex PCR reads through MiXCR, one entry per CDR3 protein. In the table there are 550,000 to 700,000 distinct CDR3 sequences, 40% to 55% of which are singletons. The specimen sequenced was peripheral blood or thyroid tissue (not recorded which). This TCR was sampled from an adult woman with Graves' disease, either hyperthyroidism or ophthalmopathy (not recorded which).

CDR3 loop: CSLAVRETQYF. Written as DNA, the CDR3 is TGCAGCTTAGCAGTCCGAGAGACCCAGTACTTC. The V and J genes are TRBV29-1 and TRBJ2-5; D gene uncertain. Germline CDR1 and CDR2: SQVTM and ANQGSEA. This CDR3 region has 11 residues. V was cut by 8 bases and J by 4 bases, with 11 bases left in between.